These 18 T cell receptor beta chains share one sample of origin, sequenced in a study of cytomegalovirus exposure and HLA in healthy donors. Primers included in the PCR were 60 Vbeta and 13 Jbeta primers. Profiled with immunoSEQ multiplex PCR; TCRdb holds only in-frame clones, not every one. This table holds roughly 150,000 clones, over 80% found once. Material for sequencing was PBMCs. All receptors derive from a male donor in good health and CMV-seronegative.

V gene TRBV2 combines with J gene TRBJ1-1; TRBD1 matches at 7 bases. Germline lookup yields CDR1 SNHLY and CDR2 FYNNEI. The CDR3 has 13 residues. V shed 10 bases, J shed 0 bases, and the junction held 5 bases outside the gene matches. The CDR3 nucleotides are TGTGCCACCCTGGACAGGTTGAACACTGAAGCTTTCTTT. It codes for CATLDRLNTEAFF.

The chain joins TRBV11-3 to TRBJ2-2; TRBD1 matches at 10 bases. Germline V gives CDR1 SGHNT, CDR2 YENEEA. This CDR3 is built from 15 residues. J lost 4 bases, V lost 5 bases, and 4 bases had no gene match. In DNA, the CDR3 is TGTGCCAGCAGCCCCGGACAGGGGGGCACCGGGGAGCTGTTTTTT. Translating it yields CASSPGQGGTGELFF.

This chain uses TRBV7-2 with TRBJ2-2, with D unclear. The V and J ends lost 7 bases and 8 bases respectively, with 8 bases between them. This CDR3 region has 11 residues. CDR1 and CDR2 from the germline V gene are SGHTA and FQGNSA. The CDR3 is CASTSGGELFF. The CDR3 DNA reads as TGTGCCAGCACTTCGGGTGGGGAGCTGTTTTTT.

This clone showed up just once. DNA for the CDR3: TGCGCCAGCAGCTTGTCCAGTTTCGCCTATAATTCACCCCTCCACTTT. It specifies CASSLSSFAYNSPLHF. The rearrangement uses TRBV5-1 and TRBJ1-6, with D uncertain. CDR1 SGHRS and CDR2 YFSETQ come from the germline V gene. This CDR3 has 16 amino acids. Between the trimmed V and J ends, which lost 1 base and 2 bases, there was a span of 10 bases.

The rearrangement uses TRBV5-6 and TRBJ1-2; a possible D gene is TRBD1 (5 bases). CDR1 SGHDT and CDR2 YYEEEE come from the germline V gene. V was shortened by 4 bases and J by 3 bases, with 10 bases between the two germline ends. The CDR3 contains 13 residues. Written as DNA, the CDR3 is TGTGCCAGCAGCCACGGCAGGGACTATGGCTACACCTTC. Protein sequence: CASSHGRDYGYTF.

This clone was observed a single time. The chain combines TRBV9 with TRBJ2-1, with 13 bases lining up with TRBD2. Germline V gene lookup returns CDR1 SGDLS and CDR2 YYNGEE. Unmatched junction bases numbered 7, after V lost 3 bases and J lost 4 bases. The CDR3 is made up of 17 amino acids. The CDR3 spells CASSEGRGLAGYNEQFF. CDR3 in DNA: TGTGCCAGCAGCGAGGGTCGGGGACTAGCGGGGTACAATGAGCAGTTCTTC.

V gene TRBV5-1 combines with J gene TRBJ1-2, with TRBD1 matching over 7 bases. Germline values: CDR1 SGHRS, CDR2 YFSETQ. CDR3 size: 16 residues. V was pared by 0 bases and J by 7 bases, with 12 bases of the junction left unmatched. The CDR3 reads CASSLGQGEDTSGYTF. Here the CDR3 DNA reads TGCGCCAGCAGCTTGGGCCAGGGGGAGGATACTAGTGGCTACACCTTC.

The chain uses TRBV7-2 and TRBJ2-1; TRBD1 matches at 7 bases. The CDR3 runs 15 residues. Germline V gene sequence: CDR1 SGHTA, CDR2 FQGNSA. With V trimmed by 7 bases and J by 2 bases, 8 bases remained unmatched. This CDR3 is CASINGQATYNEQFF. The CDR3 region has the DNA TGTGCCAGCATCAACGGACAGGCAACCTACAATGAGCAGTTCTTC.

This rearrangement joins TRBV9 to TRBJ1-2; D is perhaps TRBD1 (6 bases). The CDR3 totals 15 residues. CDR1 is SGDLS and CDR2 is YYNGEE in the germline V gene. The ends were cut back, 0 bases at V and 7 bases at J, with 16 bases in the middle. CDR3 amino acids: CASSVEKGDIGGYTF. The CDR3 DNA reads TGTGCCAGCAGCGTAGAAAAGGGGGACATAGGTGGCTACACCTTC. Full variable domain (remainder filled in from reference TRBV9 and TRBJ1-2): DSGVTQTPKHLITATGQRVTLRCSPRSGDLSVYWYQQSLDQGLQFLIQYYNGEERAKGNILERFSAQQFPDLHSELNLSSLELGDSALYFCASSVEKGDIGGYTFGSGTRLTVV.

This chain joins TRBV5-5 and TRBJ1-2; weak D call: TRBD1 (6 bases). The germline V and J ends were trimmed by 4 bases and 3 bases, with 10 bases remaining between them. The V gene's germline CDR1 is SGHKS and CDR2 YYEKEE (reference sequence). The CDR3 is made up of 13 amino acids. CDR3 amino acids: CASSQGRDYGYTF. CDR3 in DNA: TGTGCCAGCAGCCAGGGGCGGGACTATGGCTACACCTTC.

Here the CDR3 reads CASSLVVTEAFF. The DNA for the CDR3 is TGTGCCAGCAGCTTAGTAGTCACTGAAGCTTTCTTT. The gene calls are TRBV11-2 and TRBJ1-1; D unresolved. Germline V gene data show CDR1 as SGHAT and CDR2 as FQNNGV. CDR3 length: 12 amino acids. The V gene lost 1 base and the J gene lost 4 bases, with 4 bases spanning the gap.

The chain joins TRBV11-2 to TRBJ2-7, with D possibly TRBD1 on 6 matching bases. This CDR3 is 16 amino acids long. V was trimmed by 2 bases and J by 7 bases, leaving 21 bases between them. From germline, CDR1 is SGHAT and CDR2 FQNNGV. This CDR3 is CASSLSLQGHPMEQYF. Here the CDR3 DNA reads TGTGCCAGCAGCTTATCTCTCCAGGGACACCCAATGGAGCAGTACTTC.

V and J are TRBV6-5 and TRBJ1-2; D might be TRBD1 (6 bases). Germline CDR1 and CDR2: MNHEY and SVGAGI. CDR3 length: 13 amino acids. The germline V and J ends were trimmed by 7 bases and 5 bases, with 14 bases remaining between them. The chain's CDR3 is CASTGDSFYGYTF. CDR3 coding DNA: TGTGCCAGCACAGGGGATAGTTTTTATGGCTACACCTTC.

The chain recombines TRBV6-1 with TRBJ1-1, with TRBD1 matching 9 bases. The CDR3 is made up of 14 amino acids. The junction had 2 bases not matched to a gene; V was cut back by 3 bases and J by 3 bases. CDR1 and CDR2 from the germline V gene are MNHNS and SASEGT. CDR3 DNA sequence: TGTGCCAGCAGTGAGTACAGGGGGCACACTGAAGCTTTCTTT. Translated: CASSEYRGHTEAFF.

The chain carries TRBV27 and TRBJ2-7, with D possibly being TRBD2 (5 bases). The CDR3 length is 16 residues. Trimming took 2 bases from V and 2 from J, leaving 16 bases between them. From germline, CDR1 is MNHEY and CDR2 SMNVEV (reference sequence). The CDR3 DNA is TGTGCCAGCAGTTTAGTAATCCCGGCGGGCACCTACGAGCAGTACTTC. Protein sequence: CASSLVIPAGTYEQYF.

The chain carries TRBV7-2 and TRBJ1-2, with D unresolved. Trimming removed 1 base at V and 3 bases at J, with 9 bases between. This CDR3 has 14 residues. The germline V gene encodes CDR1 SGHTA and CDR2 FQGNSA. CDR3 protein: CASSLGQDYYGYTF. The DNA for the CDR3 is TGTGCCAGCAGCTTAGGGCAGGACTACTATGGCTACACCTTC.

The chain employs TRBV10-1 and TRBJ1-1; TRBD1 agrees at 7 bases. The CDR3 runs 15 residues. V lost 6 bases, J lost 5 bases, and 12 bases stayed unmatched. Germline V gene sequence: CDR1 WNHNN, CDR2 SYGVQD (reference sequence). The CDR3 protein is CASSAQQGRRTEAFF. The CDR3 DNA sequence: TGCGCCAGCAGCGCCCAACAGGGGAGAAGGACTGAAGCTTTCTTT.

This sequence joins TRBV19 and TRBJ1-3; 8 positions match TRBD1. Germline CDR1 reads LNHDA; CDR2 reads SQIVND (reference sequence). V shed 4 bases and J 4 bases; nucleotides not matched to a gene: 9. This CDR3 has 16 amino acids. The CDR3 region is CASSNRQGTAGNTIYF. In nucleotides, the CDR3 is TGTGCCAGTAGTAACAGACAGGGGACTGCCGGAAACACCATATATTTT.